This TCR beta chain was recovered during a study of human CD8 memory T cell subsets. Germline CDR1 SQVTM, CDR2 ANQGSEA. This CDR3 is 17 amino acids long. This clonotype is called medium-sized (0.01 to 0.1%) based on its frequency. TCR beta was sequenced from UMI-tagged 5' RACE libraries. TCRdb re-called the 5' RACE reads and shows each CDR3 protein once, DNA omitted. The sample has 6,500 to 9,000 distinct CDR3 sequences. The chain uses TRBV29-1 and TRBJ2-3; TCRdb's D gene call, TRBD1, goes unchecked for lack of DNA. The sequence was collected from a human donor in good health. Sample: CD8+ T cells from PBMCs. This chain's CDR3 is CSVDDPSGSGDTDTQYF.